The text below deals with one T cell receptor (beta chain). Germline assignment: CDR1 SGDLS and CDR2 YYNGEE. The CDR3 loop spans 16 amino acids. The V and J ends lost 4 bases and 1 base respectively, with 15 bases between them. This entry belongs to a study of control samples from healthy donors and cancer patients. Using immunoSEQ multiplex PCR, the repertoire was profiled, and TCRdb retains in-frame clones only, with some absent. The top ten clones hold 1.5% to 2% of a sample with some 190,000 clones, around 93% of them seen once. The chain combines TRBV9 with TRBJ1-3; no clear D gene. Sequenced: blood. This clonotype was sampled from a man aged 25 to 45 in good health. For the CDR3, the DNA is TGTGCCAGCAGCATGTTTCCTGAGGAGTCTGGAAACACCATATATTTT. As protein: CASSMFPEESGNTIYF.